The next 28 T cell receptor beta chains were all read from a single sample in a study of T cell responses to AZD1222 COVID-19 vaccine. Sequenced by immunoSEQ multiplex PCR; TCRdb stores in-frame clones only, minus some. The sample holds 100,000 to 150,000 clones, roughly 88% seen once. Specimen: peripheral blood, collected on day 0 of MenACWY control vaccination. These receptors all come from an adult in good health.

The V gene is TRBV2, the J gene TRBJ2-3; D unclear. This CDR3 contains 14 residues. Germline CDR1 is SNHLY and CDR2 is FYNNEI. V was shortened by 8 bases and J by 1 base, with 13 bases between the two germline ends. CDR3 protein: CASERVEGTDTQYF. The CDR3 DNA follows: TGTGCCAGCGAACGGGTAGAAGGCACAGATACGCAGTATTTT.

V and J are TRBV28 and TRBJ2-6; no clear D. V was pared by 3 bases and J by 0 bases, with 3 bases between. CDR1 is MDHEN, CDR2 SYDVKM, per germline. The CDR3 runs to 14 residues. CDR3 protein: CASSLGSGANVLTF. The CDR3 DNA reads TGTGCCAGCAGTTTGGGCTCTGGGGCCAACGTCCTGACTTTC.

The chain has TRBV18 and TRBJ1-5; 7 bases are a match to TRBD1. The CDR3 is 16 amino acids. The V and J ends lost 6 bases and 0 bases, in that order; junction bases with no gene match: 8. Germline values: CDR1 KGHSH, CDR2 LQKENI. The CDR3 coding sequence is TGTGCCAGCTCGCGACAAGACAGGGATAGCAATCAGCCCCAGCATTTT. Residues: CASSRQDRDSNQPQHF.

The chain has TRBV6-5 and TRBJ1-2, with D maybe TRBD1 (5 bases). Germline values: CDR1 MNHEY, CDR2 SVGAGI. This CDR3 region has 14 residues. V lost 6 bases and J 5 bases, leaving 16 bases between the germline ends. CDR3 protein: CASRPDGAGYGYTF. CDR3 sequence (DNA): TGTGCCAGCAGGCCGGATGGGGCTGGTTATGGCTACACCTTC.

CDR3 sequence reads: CASTPIGSGGRFNEQFF. DNA for the CDR3: TGTGCCAGCACCCCTATTGGTAGCGGGGGGCGTTTTAATGAGCAGTTCTTC. This sequence joins TRBV11-2 and TRBJ2-1; 10 bases align to TRBD2. Germline assignment: CDR1 SGHAT and CDR2 FQNNGV. The junction had 16 bases not matched to a gene; V was cut back by 7 bases and J by 7 bases. The CDR3 sequence is 17 residues long. Looking up the rest from reference TRBV11-2 and TRBJ2-1 gives the full variable domain: EAGVAQSPRYKIIEKRQSVAFWCNPISGHATLYWYQQILGQGPKLLIQFQNNGVVDDSQLPKDRFSAERLKGVDSTLKIQPAKLEDSAVYLCASTPIGSGGRFNEQFFGPGTRLTVL.

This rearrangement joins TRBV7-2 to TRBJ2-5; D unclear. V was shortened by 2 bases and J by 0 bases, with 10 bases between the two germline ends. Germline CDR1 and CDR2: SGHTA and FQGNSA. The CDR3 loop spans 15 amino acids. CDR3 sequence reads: CASSLYIGYQETQYF. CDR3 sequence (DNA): TGTGCCAGCAGCTTATACATCGGGTACCAAGAGACCCAGTACTTC.

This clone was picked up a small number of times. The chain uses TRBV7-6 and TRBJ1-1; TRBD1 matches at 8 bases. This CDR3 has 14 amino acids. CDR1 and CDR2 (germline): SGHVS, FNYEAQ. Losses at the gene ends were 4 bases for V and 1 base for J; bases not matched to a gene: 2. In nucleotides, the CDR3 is TGTGCCAGCAGCTCAGACAGGGGGAACACTGAAGCTTTCTTT. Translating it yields CASSSDRGNTEAFF.

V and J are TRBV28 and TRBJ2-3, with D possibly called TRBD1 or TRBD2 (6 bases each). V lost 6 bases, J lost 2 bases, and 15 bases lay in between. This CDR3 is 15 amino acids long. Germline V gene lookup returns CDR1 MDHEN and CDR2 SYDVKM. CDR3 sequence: CASSTQGRNTDTQYF. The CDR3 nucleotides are TGTGCCAGCAGCACCCAGGGGAGGAACACAGATACGCAGTATTTT.

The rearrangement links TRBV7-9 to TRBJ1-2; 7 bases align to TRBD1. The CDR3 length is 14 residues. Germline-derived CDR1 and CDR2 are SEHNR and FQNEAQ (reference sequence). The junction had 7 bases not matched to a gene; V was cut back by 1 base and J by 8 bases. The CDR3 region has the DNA TGTGCCAGCAGCTTAGGAGCCCAACAGGGGGGCTACACCTTC. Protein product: CASSLGAQQGGYTF.

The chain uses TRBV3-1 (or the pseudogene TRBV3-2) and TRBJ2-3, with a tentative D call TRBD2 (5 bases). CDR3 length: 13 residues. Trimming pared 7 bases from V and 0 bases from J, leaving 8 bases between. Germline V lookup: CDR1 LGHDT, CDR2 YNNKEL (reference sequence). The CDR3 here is CASTSPSTDTQYF. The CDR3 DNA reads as TGTGCCAGCACTAGCCCGAGCACAGATACGCAGTATTTT.

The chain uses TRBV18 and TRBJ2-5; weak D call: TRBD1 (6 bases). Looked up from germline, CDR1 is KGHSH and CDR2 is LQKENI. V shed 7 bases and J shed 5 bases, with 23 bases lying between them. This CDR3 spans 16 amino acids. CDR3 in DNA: TGTGCCAGCTATTCACCCAGTCCGAGGGACAAGGAGACCCAGTACTTC. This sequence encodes CASYSPSPRDKETQYF.

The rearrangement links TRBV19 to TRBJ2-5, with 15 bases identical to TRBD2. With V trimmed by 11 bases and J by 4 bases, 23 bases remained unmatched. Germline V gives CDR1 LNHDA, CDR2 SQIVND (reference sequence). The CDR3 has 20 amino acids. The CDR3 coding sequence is TGTGCCCTAAAAAACCGCCTCGGGACTAGCGGGAGGTCTGTGGTAGAGACCCAGTACTTC. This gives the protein CALKNRLGTSGRSVVETQYF.

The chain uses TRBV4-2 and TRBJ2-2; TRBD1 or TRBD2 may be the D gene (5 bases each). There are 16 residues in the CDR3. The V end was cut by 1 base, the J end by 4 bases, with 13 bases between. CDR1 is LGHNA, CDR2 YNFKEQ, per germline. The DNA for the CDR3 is TGTGCCAGCAGCCAAGGTTCGTCTGGGGGCACCGGGGAGCTGTTTTTT. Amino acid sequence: CASSQGSSGGTGELFF.

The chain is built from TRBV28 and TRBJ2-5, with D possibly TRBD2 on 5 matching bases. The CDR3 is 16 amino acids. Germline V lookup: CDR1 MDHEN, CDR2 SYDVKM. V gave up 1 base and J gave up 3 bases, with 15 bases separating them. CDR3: CASSLSLGVVEETQYF. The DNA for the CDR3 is TGTGCCAGCAGTTTATCTCTCGGGGTAGTTGAAGAGACCCAGTACTTC.

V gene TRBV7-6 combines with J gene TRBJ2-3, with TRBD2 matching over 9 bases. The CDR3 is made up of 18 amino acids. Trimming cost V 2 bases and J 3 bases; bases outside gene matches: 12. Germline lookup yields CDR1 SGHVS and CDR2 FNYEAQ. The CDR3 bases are TGTGCCAGCAGCTTACTAGCGGGAACTCGAAGGGCGACAGATACGCAGTATTTT. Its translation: CASSLLAGTRRATDTQYF.

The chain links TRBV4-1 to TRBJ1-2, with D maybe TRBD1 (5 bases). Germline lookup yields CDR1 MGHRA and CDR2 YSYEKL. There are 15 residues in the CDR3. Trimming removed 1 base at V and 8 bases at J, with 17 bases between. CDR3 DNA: TGCGCCAGCAGCCAAGTTCCGCAGGGAACTGAGGGCTACACCTTC. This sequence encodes CASSQVPQGTEGYTF.

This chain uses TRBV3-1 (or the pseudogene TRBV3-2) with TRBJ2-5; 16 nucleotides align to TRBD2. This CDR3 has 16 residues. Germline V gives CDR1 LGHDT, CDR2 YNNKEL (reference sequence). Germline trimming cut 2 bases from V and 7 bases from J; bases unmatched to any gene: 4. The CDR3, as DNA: TGTGCCAGCAGCCAACCGGGACTAGCGGGGGGGCTGACCCAGTACTTC. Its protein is CASSQPGLAGGLTQYF.

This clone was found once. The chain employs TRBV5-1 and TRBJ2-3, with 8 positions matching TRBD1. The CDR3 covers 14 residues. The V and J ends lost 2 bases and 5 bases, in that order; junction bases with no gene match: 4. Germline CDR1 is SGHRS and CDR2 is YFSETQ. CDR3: CASSLGQGLDTQYF. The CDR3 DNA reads TGCGCCAGCAGCTTAGGACAGGGTTTAGATACGCAGTATTTT.

For the CDR3, the DNA is TGTGCCAGCAGTTCCGCGGGACCGGATAATTCACCCCTCCACTTT. Translating gives CASSSAGPDNSPLHF. The chain uses TRBV6-5 and TRBJ1-6; maybe TRBD1 (5 bases). Trimming stripped 4 bases from V and 5 bases from J, with 12 bases between. Germline V gene data show CDR1 as MNHEY and CDR2 as SVGAGI. The CDR3 length is 15 residues.

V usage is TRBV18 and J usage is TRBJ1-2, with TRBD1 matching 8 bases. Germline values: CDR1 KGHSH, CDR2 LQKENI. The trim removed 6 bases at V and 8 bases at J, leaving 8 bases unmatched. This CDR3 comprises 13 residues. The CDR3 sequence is CASSPGQEIGYTF. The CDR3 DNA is TGTGCCAGCTCCCCGGGACAGGAAATAGGCTACACCTTC.

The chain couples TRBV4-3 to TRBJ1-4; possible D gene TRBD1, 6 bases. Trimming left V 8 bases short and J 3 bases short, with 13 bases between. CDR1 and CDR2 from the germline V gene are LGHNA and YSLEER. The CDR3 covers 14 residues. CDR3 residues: CASGEQGSNEKLFF. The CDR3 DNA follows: TGCGCCAGCGGGGAACAGGGCTCTAATGAAAAACTGTTTTTT.

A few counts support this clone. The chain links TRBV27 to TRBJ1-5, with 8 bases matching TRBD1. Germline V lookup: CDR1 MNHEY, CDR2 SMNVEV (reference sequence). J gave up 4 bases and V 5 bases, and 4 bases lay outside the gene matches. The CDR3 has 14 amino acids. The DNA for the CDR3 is TGTGCCAGCAGTAGGACAGGGTGGAATCAGCCCCAGCATTTT. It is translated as CASSRTGWNQPQHF.

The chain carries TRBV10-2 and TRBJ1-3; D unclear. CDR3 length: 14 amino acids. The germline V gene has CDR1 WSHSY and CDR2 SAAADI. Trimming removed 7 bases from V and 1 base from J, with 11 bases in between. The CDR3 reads CASIVGLSGNTIYF. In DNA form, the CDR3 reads TGCGCCAGCATTGTAGGGTTGTCTGGAAACACCATATATTTT.

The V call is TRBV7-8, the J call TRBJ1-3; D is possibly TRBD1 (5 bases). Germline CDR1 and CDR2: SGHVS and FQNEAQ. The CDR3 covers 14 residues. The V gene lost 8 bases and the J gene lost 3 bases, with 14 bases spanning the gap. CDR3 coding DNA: TGTGCCAGCCGAAGTGGGGGAGGTGGAAACACCATATATTTT. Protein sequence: CASRSGGGGNTIYF.

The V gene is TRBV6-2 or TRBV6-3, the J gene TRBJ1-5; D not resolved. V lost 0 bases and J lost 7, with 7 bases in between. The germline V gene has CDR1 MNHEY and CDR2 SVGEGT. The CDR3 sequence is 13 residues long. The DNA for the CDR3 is TGTGCCAGCAGTTACTCAGTCGGGCAGCCCCAGCATTTT. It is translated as CASSYSVGQPQHF.

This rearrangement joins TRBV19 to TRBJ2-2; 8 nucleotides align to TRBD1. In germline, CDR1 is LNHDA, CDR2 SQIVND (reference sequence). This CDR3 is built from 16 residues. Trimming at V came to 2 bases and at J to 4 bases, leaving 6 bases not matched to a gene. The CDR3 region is CASSIWIQGGTGELFF. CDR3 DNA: TGTGCCAGTAGTATATGGATACAGGGGGGCACCGGGGAGCTGTTTTTT. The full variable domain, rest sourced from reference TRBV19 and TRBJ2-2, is DGGITQSPKYLFRKEGQNVTLSCEQNLNHDAMYWYRQDPGQGLRLIYYSQIVNDFQKGDIAEGYSVSREKKESFPLTVTSAQKNPTAFYLCASSIWIQGGTGELFFGEGSRLTVL.

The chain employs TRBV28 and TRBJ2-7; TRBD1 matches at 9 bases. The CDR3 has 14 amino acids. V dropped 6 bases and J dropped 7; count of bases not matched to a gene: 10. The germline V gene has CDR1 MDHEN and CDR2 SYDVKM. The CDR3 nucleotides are TGTGCCAGCAGACCTCGGGACAGGGCGGGAGAGCAGTACTTC. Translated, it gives CASRPRDRAGEQYF.

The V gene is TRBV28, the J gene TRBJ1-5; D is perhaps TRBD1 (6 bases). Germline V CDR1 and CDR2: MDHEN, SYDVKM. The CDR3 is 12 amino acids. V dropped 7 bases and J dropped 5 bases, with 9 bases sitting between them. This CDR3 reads CASKPGDQPQHF. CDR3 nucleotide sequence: TGTGCCAGCAAACCAGGGGATCAGCCCCAGCATTTT.